This T cell receptor (beta chain) appears in the sequencing data of a study of blood T cell repertoires in COVID-19. Sequenced by immunoSEQ multiplex PCR; TCRdb stores in-frame clones only, minus some. The sample lists about 140,000 clones, around nine tenths occurring once. This clone was found once. The sample comprised peripheral blood. The clonotype comes from a human donor in a cohort sampled during active COVID-19.

CDR3 in amino acids: CASSLNRDGYTF. In DNA form, the CDR3 reads TGCGCCAGCAGCTTGAACAGGGATGGCTACACCTTC. The V and J genes are TRBV5-1 and TRBJ1-2; D is perhaps TRBD1 (6 bases). Trimming stripped 1 base from V and 6 bases from J, with 7 bases between. Germline CDR1 and CDR2: SGHRS and YFSETQ. The CDR3 has 12 amino acids.